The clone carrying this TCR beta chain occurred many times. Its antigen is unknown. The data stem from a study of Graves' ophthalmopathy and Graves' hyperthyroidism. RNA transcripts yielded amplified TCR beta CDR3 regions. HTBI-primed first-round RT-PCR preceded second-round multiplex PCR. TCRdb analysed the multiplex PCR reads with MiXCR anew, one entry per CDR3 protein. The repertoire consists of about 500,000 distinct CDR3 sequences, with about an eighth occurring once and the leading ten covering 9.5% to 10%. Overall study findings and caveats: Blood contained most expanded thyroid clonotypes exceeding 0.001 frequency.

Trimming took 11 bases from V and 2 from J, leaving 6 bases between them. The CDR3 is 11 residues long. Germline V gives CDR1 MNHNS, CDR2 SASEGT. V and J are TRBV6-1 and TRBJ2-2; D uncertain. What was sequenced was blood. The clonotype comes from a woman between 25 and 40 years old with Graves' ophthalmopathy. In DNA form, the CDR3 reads TGTGCCGTTAGAAACACCGGGGAGCTGTTTTTT. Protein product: CAVRNTGELFF.